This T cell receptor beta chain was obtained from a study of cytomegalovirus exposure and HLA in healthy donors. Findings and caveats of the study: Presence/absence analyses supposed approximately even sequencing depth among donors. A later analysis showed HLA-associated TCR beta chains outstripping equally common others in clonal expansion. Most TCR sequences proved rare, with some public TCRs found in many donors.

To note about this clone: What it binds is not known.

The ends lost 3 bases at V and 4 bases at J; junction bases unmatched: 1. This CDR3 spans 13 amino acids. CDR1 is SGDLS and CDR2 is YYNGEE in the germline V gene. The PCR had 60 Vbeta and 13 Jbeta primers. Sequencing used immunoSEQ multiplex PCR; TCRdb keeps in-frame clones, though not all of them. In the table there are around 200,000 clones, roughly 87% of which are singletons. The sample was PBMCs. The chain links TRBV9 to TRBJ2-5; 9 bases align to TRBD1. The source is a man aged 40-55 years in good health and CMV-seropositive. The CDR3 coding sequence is TGTGCCAGCAGCGCGACAGGGGGAGAGACCCAGTACTTC. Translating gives CASSATGGETQYF.